The present entry profiles one T cell receptor (beta chain) with its context. Its target is not known. This specimen belongs to a study of T cells in Graves' hyperthyroidism and ophthalmopathy. Findings and limits, study-wide: Blood also showed most of the thyroid clonotypes that were expanded above 0.001. Separation of ophthalmopathy from stable hyperthyroidism was achieved by a 13 V-J model.

Regions amplified from RNA transcripts were the TCR beta CDR3 regions. The HTBI primer set drove a first-round RT-PCR of the TCR CDR3. TCRdb re-called the multiplex PCR reads through MiXCR, storing one row per CDR3 protein. The sample has about 840,000 distinct CDR3 sequences; over 35% are singletons. The study enrolled patients aged 18 to 65 with newly diagnosed hyperthyroidism of under 2 months' duration. The germline V gene has CDR1 ENHRY and CDR2 SYGVKD. V shed 7 bases and J shed 0 bases, with 19 bases lying between them. This CDR3 region has 16 residues. The clonotype originates from a man between 18 and 29 years old with Graves' hyperthyroidism. The specimen was blood. This chain connects TRBV10-3 to TRBJ2-7; D perhaps matches TRBD2 (7 bases). The CDR3 is CAIKGGAGAFSYEQYF. The CDR3 DNA sequence: TGTGCCATCAAAGGGGGGGCGGGGGCCTTCTCCTACGAGCAGTACTTC.